This paragraph covers one T cell receptor (beta chain) sequence. No antigen is known for it. The input lacks base qualities; no much larger clone sits a single base away. Looking up the germline V gene yields CDR1 SNHLY and CDR2 FYNNEI. The CDR3 numbers 16 residues from cysteine through phenylalanine. Only the CDR3 region is kept as DNA, spanning 48 bases read in frame from base 1. V is cut back by 5 bases and J by 1 base, with 4 bases in the junction unmatched. The label giving this sample's treatment or condition can be read as: allogeneic hematopoietic cell transplantation with graft depleted of TCRalphabeta T cells and CD19 B cells. The children who served as transplant recipients had been given grafts of TCRalphabeta/CD19-depleted allogeneic hematopoietic cells. The data were taken from a study of T-cell reconstitution after alpha-beta-depleted transplantation in children (dated by TCRdb to the mid-2010s). Concerning the study at large: T-cell immune reconstitution after TCRalphabeta/CD19-depleted allogeneic hematopoietic cell transplantation in children was quantitatively tracked in the study by means of TCR repertoire profiling. Results the study describes overall, beyond this receptor: Over the following months the frequencies of hyperexpanded clones went down, and after one year T-cell counts and TCRbeta diversity were mostly credited to newly produced T cells. The apparently early alphabetaT-cell count recovery about two months after transplant was reportedly dependent on only several hundred rapidly expanded clones derived from non-depleted graft cells. In some patients, the high TCRbeta diversity seen at day 60 was put down to recipient T cells and intrathymic progenitors that had survived conditioning.

The protocol used for the library was PCR. The run used an Illumina HiSeq 2500. Molecular barcoding was employed in the preparation of TCR libraries, with unique molecular identifiers being used to normalize TCRbeta repertoire quantification. The public reads were reanalyzed by TCRdb: fastp trimming at Q25, MiXCR alignment, in-frame beta chains only. Each record represents a unique CDR3 protein, reported with the most common genes and DNA among its rows. The sample table shows about 260,000 distinct CDR3 sequences, and more than 9% are seen once. 20% to 25% of the sample is held by the ten biggest clonotypes.

The clonotype originates from a male patient aged 2 to 10 who had a stem cell transplant for chronic granulomatous disease, so the T cells may come from the graft donor. The chain joins TRBV2 to TRBJ1-5, with 11 middle bases fitting TRBD1. The sequences come from peripheral blood, collected 180 days after TCRalphabeta/CD19-depleted stem cell transplant. The CDR3 loop reads CASSKGQGVSNQPQHF. The nucleotides read TGTGCCAGCAGTAAGGGACAGGGGGTGAGCAATCAGCCCCAGCATTTT.